This T cell receptor (beta chain) was recovered during a study of cytomegalovirus exposure and HLA in healthy donors. Primers included in the PCR were 60 Vbeta and 13 Jbeta primers. Assay used: immunoSEQ multiplex PCR; TCRdb lists only in-frame clones, some missing. Here the sample spans 150,000 or so clones, under 80% being singletons. V shed 6 bases, J shed 4 bases, and the junction held 5 bases outside the gene matches. CDR1 SGHAT and CDR2 FQNNGV come from the germline V gene. This CDR3 has 14 amino acids. Input material: PBMCs. The chain employs TRBV11-2 and TRBJ2-1, with TRBD2 matching over 8 bases. This clonotype originated in a woman in her 30s in good health and CMV-seronegative. The CDR3 region is CASRNGGGYNEQFF. The CDR3 coding sequence is TGTGCCAGCAGGAACGGGGGGGGGTACAATGAGCAGTTCTTC.